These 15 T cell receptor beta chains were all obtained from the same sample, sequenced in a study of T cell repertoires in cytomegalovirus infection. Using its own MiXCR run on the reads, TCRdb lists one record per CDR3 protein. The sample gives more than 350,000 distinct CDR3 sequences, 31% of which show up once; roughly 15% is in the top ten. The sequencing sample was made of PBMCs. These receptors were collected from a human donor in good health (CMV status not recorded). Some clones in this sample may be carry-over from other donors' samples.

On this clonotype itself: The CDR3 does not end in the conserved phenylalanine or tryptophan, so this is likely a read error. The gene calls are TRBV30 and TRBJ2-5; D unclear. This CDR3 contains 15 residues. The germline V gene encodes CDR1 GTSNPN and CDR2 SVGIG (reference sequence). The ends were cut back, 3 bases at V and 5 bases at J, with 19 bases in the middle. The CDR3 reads CAWSLIGPFGETQYL. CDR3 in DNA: TGTGCCTGGAGCCTTATCGGGCCCTTTGGGGAGACCCAGTACTTA.

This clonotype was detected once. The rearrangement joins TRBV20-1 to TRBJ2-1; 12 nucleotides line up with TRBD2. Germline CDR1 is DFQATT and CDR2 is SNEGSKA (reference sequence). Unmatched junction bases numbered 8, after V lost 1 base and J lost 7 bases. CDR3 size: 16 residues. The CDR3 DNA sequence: TGCAGTGCTAGAGTTCCGGGACTAGCGGGTTTGAATGAGCAGTTCTTC. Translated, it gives CSARVPGLAGLNEQFF.

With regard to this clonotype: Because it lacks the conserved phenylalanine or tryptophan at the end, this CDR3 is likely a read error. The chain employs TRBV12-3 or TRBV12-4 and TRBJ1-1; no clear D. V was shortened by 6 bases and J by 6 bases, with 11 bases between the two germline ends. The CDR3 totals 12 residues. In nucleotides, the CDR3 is TGTGCCAGCAGCTTGGGAGGCGCTGAAGCTTTCTGT. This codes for CASSLGGAEAFC.

CDR3 sequence reads: CASRTSDNEQFF. CDR3 nucleotides: TGTGCCAGCAGAACGAGCGACAATGAGCAGTTCTTC. The rearrangement uses TRBV7-9 and TRBJ2-1; D not resolved. Trimming stripped 6 bases from V and 5 bases from J, with 8 bases between. Per the germline V gene, CDR1 is SEHNR and CDR2 is FQNEAQ (reference sequence). The CDR3 has 12 amino acids.

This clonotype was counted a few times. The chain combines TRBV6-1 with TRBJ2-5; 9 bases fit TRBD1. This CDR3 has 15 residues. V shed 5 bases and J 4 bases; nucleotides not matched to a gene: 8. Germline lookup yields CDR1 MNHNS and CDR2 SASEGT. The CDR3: CASSMTGTGRETQYF. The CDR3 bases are TGTGCCAGCAGTATGACCGGGACAGGGAGAGAGACCCAGTACTTC.

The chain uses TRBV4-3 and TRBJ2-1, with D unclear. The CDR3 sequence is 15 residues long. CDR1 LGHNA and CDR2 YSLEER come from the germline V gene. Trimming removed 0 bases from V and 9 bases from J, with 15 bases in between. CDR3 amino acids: CASSQDPYLVGEQFF. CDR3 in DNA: TGCGCCAGCAGCCAAGATCCTTACCTAGTCGGTGAGCAGTTCTTC.

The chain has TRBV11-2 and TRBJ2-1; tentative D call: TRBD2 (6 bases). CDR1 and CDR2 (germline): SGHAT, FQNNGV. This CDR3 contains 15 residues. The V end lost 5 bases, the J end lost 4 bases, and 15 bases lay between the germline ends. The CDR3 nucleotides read TGTGCCAGCAGCAAGTCTACCGGGGGATACAATGAGCAGTTCTTC. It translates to CASSKSTGGYNEQFF.

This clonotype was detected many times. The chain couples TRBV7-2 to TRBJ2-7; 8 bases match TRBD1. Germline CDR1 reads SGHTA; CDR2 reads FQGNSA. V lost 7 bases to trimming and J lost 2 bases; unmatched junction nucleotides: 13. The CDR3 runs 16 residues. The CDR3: CASNYPPGTGAYEQYF. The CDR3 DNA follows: TGTGCCAGCAACTATCCCCCCGGGACAGGAGCCTACGAGCAGTACTTC.

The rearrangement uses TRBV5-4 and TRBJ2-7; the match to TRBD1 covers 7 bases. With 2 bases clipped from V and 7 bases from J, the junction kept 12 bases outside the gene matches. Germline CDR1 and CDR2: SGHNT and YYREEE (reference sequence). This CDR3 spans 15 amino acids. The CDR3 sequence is CASSFATGSLREQYF. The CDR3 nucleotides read TGTGCCAGCAGCTTTGCGACAGGGAGCTTGAGGGAGCAGTACTTC.

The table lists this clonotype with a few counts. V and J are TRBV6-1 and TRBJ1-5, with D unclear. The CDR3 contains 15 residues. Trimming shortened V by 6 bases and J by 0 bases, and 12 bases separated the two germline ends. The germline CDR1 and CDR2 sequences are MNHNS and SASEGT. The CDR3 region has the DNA TGTGCCAGCAGGGCGGATCTAGATAGCAATCAGCCCCAGCATTTT. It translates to CASRADLDSNQPQHF.

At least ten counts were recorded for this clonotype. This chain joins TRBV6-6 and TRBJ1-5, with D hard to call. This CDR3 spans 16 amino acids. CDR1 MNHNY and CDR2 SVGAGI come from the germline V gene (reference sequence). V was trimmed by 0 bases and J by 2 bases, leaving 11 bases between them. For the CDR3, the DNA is TGTGCCAGCAGTTACTCGGCGTCCCGGGGCAATCAGCCCCAGCATTTT. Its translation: CASSYSASRGNQPQHF.

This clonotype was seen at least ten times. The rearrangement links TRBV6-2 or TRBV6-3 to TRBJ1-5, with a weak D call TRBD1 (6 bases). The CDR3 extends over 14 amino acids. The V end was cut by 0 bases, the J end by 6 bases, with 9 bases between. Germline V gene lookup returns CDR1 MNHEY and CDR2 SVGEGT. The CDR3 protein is CASSYSGGVQPQHF. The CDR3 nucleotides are TGTGCCAGCAGTTACTCAGGGGGTGTTCAGCCCCAGCATTTT.

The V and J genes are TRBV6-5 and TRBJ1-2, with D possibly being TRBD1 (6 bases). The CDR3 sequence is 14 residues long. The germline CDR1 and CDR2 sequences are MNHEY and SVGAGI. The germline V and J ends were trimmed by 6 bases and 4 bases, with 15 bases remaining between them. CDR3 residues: CASSRGRRSYGYTF. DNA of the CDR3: TGTGCCAGCAGCAGGGGACGGCGTTCCTATGGCTACACCTTC.

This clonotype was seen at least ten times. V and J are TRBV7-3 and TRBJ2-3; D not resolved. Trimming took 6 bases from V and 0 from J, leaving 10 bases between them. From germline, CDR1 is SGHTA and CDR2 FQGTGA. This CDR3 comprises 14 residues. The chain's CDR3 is CASRQQPSTDTQYF. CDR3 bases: TGTGCCAGCAGGCAGCAGCCCAGCACAGATACGCAGTATTTT.

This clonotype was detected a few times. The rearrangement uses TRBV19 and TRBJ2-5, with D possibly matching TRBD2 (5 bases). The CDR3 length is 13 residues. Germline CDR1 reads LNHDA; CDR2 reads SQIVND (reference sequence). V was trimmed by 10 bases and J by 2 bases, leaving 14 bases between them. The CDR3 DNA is TGTGCCACCCGAGGACTGGATCAAGAGACCCAGTACTTC. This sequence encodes CATRGLDQETQYF.